This T cell receptor (beta chain) comes out of a study of cytomegalovirus exposure and HLA in healthy donors (dated by TCRdb to about 2017). Study-level background: According to a later analysis, one platform produced both the roughly 120 validation repertoires and the 700 or so repertoires of the first cohort. The study aimed to test whether cataloging public T cell receptors could reveal signatures of past pathogen exposure. Along with the approximately 700-subject first cohort, a separate validation cohort of over 90 different subjects was used. To predict cytomegalovirus infection status, the study combined high-throughput TCR immunosequencing, statistical association of individual TCRs with disease status, and machine learning.

The full study reports these points: The classifier was reported to diagnose cytomegalovirus status with high specificity and sensitivity in both the original cohort and the validation cohort. A later analysis lacked HLA typing for the validation cohort, so it scored co-occurrence in that cohort across all 110 or so repertoires. The authors suggested that the approach could potentially be generalized to other disease states and immunological phenotypes. The study gave a list of 150 to 200 TCR beta chains associated with cytomegalovirus. Three of the identified cytomegalovirus-associated TCR beta chains were confirmed in vitro to be specific for cytomegalovirus antigens. A later analysis found that TCRs clustered in the first cohort also tended to co-occur in the 120 validation repertoires, with 90% to 95% of cluster scores above 0. Most TCR sequences were observed very rarely across donors, whereas some public TCRs were present in many individuals.

This clone showed up just a few times. The target of this receptor is not known. Base quality data are lacking; no much larger clone is found one base away. At the junction V is shortened by 5 bases and J by 2 bases; bases outside the gene matches: 8. CDR1 and CDR2 were assigned from the germline V gene as SNHLY and FYNNEI. The CDR3 has 16 amino acids, counting the end cysteine and phenylalanine. Just the 48-base CDR3 DNA is kept, in frame starting at base 1. The library relied on the immunoSEQ multiplex PCR assay. As for the authors' bioinformatics: To diagnose cytomegalovirus status from the catalog of TCR beta chain sequences, a statistical classification framework was built. Not all clones reach the TCRdb copy of this immuneACCESS table, which keeps in-frame sequences only. Checked studies attribute under half of the gap to unresolved V genes and leave the rest unexplained. D and trimming come from the DNA, and the V and J calls and clone size come from that table. The sample profile shows 100,000 to 150,000 clones; more than 70% of them were found once. The ten biggest clones cover about 1.5% of the sample.

The donors were included in the validation cohort of some 110 subjects, a group kept apart from the roughly 670-subject first cohort. The source is a man under 40 in good health and CMV-seronegative. Sequencing was carried out using PBMCs. The chain was built from TRBV2 and TRBJ1-3; the central 8 bases match TRBD1. The DNA sequence follows: TGTGCCAGCAGTTTTGCAGGGGGACAGGCTGGAAACACCATATATTTT. This yields the protein CASSFAGGQAGNTIYF.